Below, 4 T cell receptor beta chains from the same sample are listed, as sequenced in a study of identical twins. TCRdb processed the 5' RACE reads anew with MiXCR; each CDR3 protein has one entry. The data hold hundreds of thousands of distinct CDR3 sequences, with 6.5% to 9.5% observed a single time. In addition, the sample was reused for a study of yellow fever vaccine responses in identical twins.

The source material was memory (CD45RO+) T cells sorted from blood. These receptors were taken from a woman under 30 in good health.

This clonotype was counted between two and nine times. This chain connects TRBV24-1 to TRBJ2-3; 11 positions match TRBD1. The CDR3 totals 18 residues. After removal of 4 bases from V and 1 base from J, the junction contained 9 bases not matched to a gene. CDR1 is KGHDR and CDR2 is SFDVKD in the germline V gene. CDR3 sequence: CATSDPWDRGSGTDTQYF. The CDR3 nucleotides read TGTGCCACCAGTGACCCATGGGACAGGGGGTCCGGCACAGATACGCAGTATTTT.

CDR3 region: CASEGPNSPLHF. The CDR3 DNA sequence: TGTGCCAGCGAGGGGCCTAATTCACCCCTCCACTTT. The chain links TRBV6-6 to TRBJ1-6, with D possibly matching TRBD1 (5 bases). V lost 8 bases, J lost 6 bases, and 8 bases lay in between. The germline V gene encodes CDR1 MNHNY and CDR2 SVGAGI (reference sequence). This CDR3 has 12 residues.

Many counts were recorded for this clonotype. This chain connects TRBV20-1 to TRBJ2-1; D remains ambiguous. Deletions cut 1 base from V and 5 bases from J, with 15 bases between. The CDR3 covers 15 residues. Looked up from germline, CDR1 is DFQATT and CDR2 is SNEGSKA (reference sequence). CDR3 nucleotide sequence: TGCAGTGCTAGAGCCCCAGGATTAGCCGACAATGAGCAGTTCTTC. This encodes CSARAPGLADNEQFF.

There are many counts of this clonotype. The chain employs TRBV5-1 and TRBJ1-1; possibly TRBD1 for D (5 bases). There are 14 residues in the CDR3. Germline CDR1 and CDR2: SGHRS and YFSETQ. Trimming took 4 bases from V and 1 from J, leaving 11 bases between them. CDR3 coding DNA: TGCGCCAGCAGCGCCGGGACGGCGAACACTGAAGCTTTCTTT. Its translation is CASSAGTANTEAFF.